The rows below give T cell receptor beta chains drawn from one sample of a study of CD8 T cells in Susac syndrome. TCRdb re-called the immunoSEQ multiplex PCR reads with MiXCR, one entry per CDR3 protein. The sample includes some 170,000 distinct CDR3 sequences, about 94% seen only once; the top ten take around 0.13%. Sequencing was done on a sample of CD4+ T cells from PBMCs. The receptors were sampled from a human donor in good health. Both conserved end residues are part of each CDR3. Fields, in order: clone size, J gene, D gene, V gene, CDR3 protein, CDR3 DNA. D genes are given only for firm matches. Clone size is stated in some rows and not others, as once, few, many or a class when expanded.

size: -; J: TRBJ2-2; D: -; V: TRBV2; CDR3: CATAQLGNTGELFF; DNA: TGTGCCACCGCCCAGTTGGGGAACACCGGGGAGCTGTTTTTT
size: -; J: TRBJ2-7; D: TRBD1; V: TRBV29-1; CDR3: CSVEAQGNEQYF; DNA: TGCAGCGTTGAGGCACAGGGGAACGAGCAGTACTTC
size: -; J: TRBJ2-5; D: -; V: TRBV5-1; CDR3: CASSFVGTVQETQYF; DNA: TGCGCCAGCAGCTTTGTTGGGACGGTCCAAGAGACCCAGTACTTC
size: -; J: TRBJ1-2; D: -; V: TRBV14; CDR3: CASSQDAKGGYTF; DNA: TGTGCCAGCAGCCAAGATGCAAAGGGTGGCTACACCTTC
size: -; J: TRBJ1-4; D: TRBD1; V: TRBV19; CDR3: CASSTGQAANEKLFF; DNA: TGTGCCAGTAGCACGGGACAGGCTGCTAATGAAAAACTGTTTTTT
size: -; J: TRBJ2-1; D: TRBD2; V: TRBV7-3; CDR3: CASSLSGAGGLNEQFF; DNA: TGTGCCAGCAGCTTAAGCGGAGCGGGGGGGCTCAATGAGCAGTTCTTC
size: -; J: TRBJ1-1; D: -; V: TRBV2; CDR3: CASAVSVSTEAFF; DNA: TGTGCCAGCGCAGTAAGTGTAAGCACTGAAGCTTTCTTT
size: -; J: TRBJ1-2; D: -; V: TRBV2; CDR3: CASQKTGGLVGYTF; DNA: TGTGCCAGCCAAAAAACCGGGGGGCTTGTTGGCTACACCTTC
size: -; J: TRBJ2-1; D: TRBD1; V: TRBV9; CDR3: CASSRGQGIPAGDPREQFF; DNA: TGTGCCAGCAGCCGAGGACAGGGGATCCCAGCGGGCGACCCTAGGGAGCAGTTCTTC
size: -; J: TRBJ2-3; D: TRBD1; V: TRBV20-1; CDR3: CSARKDRGGADTQYF; DNA: TGCAGTGCTAGAAAAGACAGGGGTGGGGCAGATACGCAGTATTTT
size: -; J: TRBJ2-4; D: -; V: TRBV29-1; CDR3: CSVVRGPQNIQYF; DNA: TGCAGCGTTGTTCGGGGCCCCCAAAACATTCAGTACTTC
size: -; J: TRBJ2-5; D: TRBD1; V: TRBV15; CDR3: CATSRAGQGSETQYF; DNA: TGTGCCACCAGCAGGGCCGGACAGGGATCGGAGACCCAGTACTTC
size: -; J: TRBJ1-2; D: -; V: TRBV29-1; CDR3: CSVGMGASDYGYTF; DNA: TGCAGCGTTGGGATGGGGGCCTCGGACTATGGCTACACCTTC
size: -; J: TRBJ1-2; D: TRBD1; V: TRBV20-1; CDR3: CSAGGQGVYGYTF; DNA: TGCAGTGCTGGAGGACAGGGCGTCTATGGCTACACCTTC
size: -; J: TRBJ1-5; D: -; V: TRBV5-1; CDR3: CASSLTGVNQPQHF; DNA: TGCGCCAGCAGCTTGACAGGCGTCAATCAGCCCCAGCATTTT
size: once; J: TRBJ1-4; D: -; V: TRBV29-1; CDR3: CSVEGAADEKLFF; DNA: TGCAGCGTTGAGGGGGCCGCGGATGAAAAACTGTTTTTT
size: -; J: TRBJ2-2; D: TRBD2; V: TRBV3-1; CDR3: CASSQTSGNTGELFF; DNA: TGTGCCAGCAGCCAAACTAGCGGTAACACCGGGGAGCTGTTTTTT
size: -; J: TRBJ2-1; D: -; V: TRBV7-9; CDR3: CASSAGLRYNEQFF; DNA: TGTGCCAGCAGCGCGGGTCTCCGCTACAATGAGCAGTTCTTC
size: -; J: TRBJ1-1; D: -; V: TRBV7-2; CDR3: CASSRTPGAGTEAFF; DNA: TGTGCCAGCAGTCGGACCCCCGGTGCGGGAACTGAAGCTTTCTTT
size: -; J: TRBJ2-1; D: TRBD2; V: TRBV5-1; CDR3: CASSLGDGGADEQFF; DNA: TGCGCCAGCAGCCTGGGGGACGGGGGGGCCGATGAGCAGTTCTTC
size: once; J: TRBJ2-5; D: -; V: TRBV5-1; CDR3: CASSVQGRETQYF; DNA: TGCGCCAGCAGCGTTCAGGGGCGAGAGACCCAGTACTTC
size: -; J: TRBJ1-4; D: -; V: TRBV3-1; CDR3: CASSPAGQDGEKLFF; DNA: TGTGCCAGCAGCCCCGCGGGGCAGGACGGTGAAAAACTGTTTTTT
size: -; J: TRBJ1-6; D: TRBD1; V: TRBV6-1; CDR3: CASRPDRGLHNSPLHF; DNA: TGTGCCAGCCGCCCCGACAGGGGCCTTCATAATTCACCCCTCCACTTT
size: -; J: TRBJ2-6; D: -; V: TRBV5-1; CDR3: CASSPGPTGANVLTF; DNA: TGCGCCAGCAGCCCAGGGCCGACTGGGGCCAACGTCCTGACTTTC
size: -; J: TRBJ1-5; D: -; V: TRBV29-1; CDR3: CSVLDGSNQPQHF; DNA: TGCAGCGTTCTTGACGGTAGCAATCAGCCCCAGCATTTT
size: once; J: TRBJ2-3; D: TRBD2; V: TRBV3-1; CDR3: CASGASGREDTQYF; DNA: TGTGCCAGCGGGGCTAGCGGCCGCGAGGATACGCAGTATTTT
size: -; J: TRBJ2-5; D: TRBD2; V: TRBV6-2/TRBV6-3; CDR3: CASSGRLAGDETQYF; DNA: TGTGCCAGCAGTGGGAGACTAGCGGGGGATGAGACCCAGTACTTC
size: -; J: TRBJ2-2; D: TRBD2; V: TRBV5-1; CDR3: CASSSGTSRTGELFF; DNA: TGCGCCAGCAGCTCCGGGACTAGCAGAACCGGGGAGCTGTTTTTT
size: few; J: TRBJ2-3; D: -; V: TRBV5-6; CDR3: CASSLGDRTWEDTQYF; DNA: TGTGCCAGCAGCTTGGGAGACAGGACCTGGGAAGATACGCAGTATTTT
size: -; J: TRBJ2-7; D: -; V: TRBV3-1; CDR3: CASSQVGSSYEQYF; DNA: TGTGCCAGCAGCCAAGTGGGCAGCTCCTACGAGCAGTACTTC
size: -; J: TRBJ2-3; D: TRBD1; V: TRBV4-2; CDR3: CASSFGQGSTDTQYF; DNA: TGTGCCAGCAGCTTCGGACAGGGTTCCACAGATACGCAGTATTTT
size: -; J: TRBJ2-7; D: -; V: TRBV6-5; CDR3: CASSYSRSRVDHEQYF; DNA: TGTGCCAGCAGTTACTCACGGTCCCGAGTGGATCACGAGCAGTACTTC
size: -; J: TRBJ2-7; D: TRBD1; V: TRBV6-6; CDR3: CASSYSSGGMREQYF; DNA: TGTGCCAGCAGTTACTCTTCAGGGGGCATGCGGGAGCAGTACTTC
size: -; J: TRBJ1-4; D: -; V: TRBV7-9; CDR3: CASSLAGRVATNEKLFF; DNA: TGTGCCAGCAGCTTAGCGGGGAGAGTTGCAACTAATGAAAAACTGTTTTTT
size: -; J: TRBJ2-5; D: TRBD2; V: TRBV20-1; CDR3: CSARDIGGAQETQYF; DNA: TGCAGTGCTAGAGATATCGGGGGGGCCCAAGAGACCCAGTACTTC